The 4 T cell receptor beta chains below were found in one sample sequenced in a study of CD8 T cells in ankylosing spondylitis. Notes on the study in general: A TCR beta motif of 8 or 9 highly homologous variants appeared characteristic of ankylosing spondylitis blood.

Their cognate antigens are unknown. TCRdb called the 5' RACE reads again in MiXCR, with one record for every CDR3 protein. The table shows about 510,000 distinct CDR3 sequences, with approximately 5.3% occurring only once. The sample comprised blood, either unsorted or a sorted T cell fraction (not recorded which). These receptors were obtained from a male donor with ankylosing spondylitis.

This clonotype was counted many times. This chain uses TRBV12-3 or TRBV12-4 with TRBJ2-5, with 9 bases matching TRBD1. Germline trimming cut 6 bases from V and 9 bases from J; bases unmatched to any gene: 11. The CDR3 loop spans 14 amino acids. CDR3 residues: CASSYRDRELSQYF. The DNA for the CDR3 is TGTGCCAGCAGCTACCGGGACAGGGAGTTGTCCCAGTACTTC.

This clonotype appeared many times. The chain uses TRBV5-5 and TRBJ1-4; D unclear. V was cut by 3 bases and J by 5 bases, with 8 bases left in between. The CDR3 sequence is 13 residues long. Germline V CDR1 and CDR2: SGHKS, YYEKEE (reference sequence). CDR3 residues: CASSSTRNEKLFF. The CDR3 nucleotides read TGTGCCAGCAGCTCTACTCGGAATGAAAAACTGTTTTTT.

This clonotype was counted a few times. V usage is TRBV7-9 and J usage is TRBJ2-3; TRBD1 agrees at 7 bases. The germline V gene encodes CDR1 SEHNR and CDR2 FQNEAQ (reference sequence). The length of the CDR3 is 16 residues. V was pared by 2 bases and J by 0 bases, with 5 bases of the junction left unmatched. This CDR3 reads CASSLPGQHSTDTQYF. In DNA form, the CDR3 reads TGTGCCAGCAGCTTACCGGGACAGCATAGCACAGATACGCAGTATTTT.

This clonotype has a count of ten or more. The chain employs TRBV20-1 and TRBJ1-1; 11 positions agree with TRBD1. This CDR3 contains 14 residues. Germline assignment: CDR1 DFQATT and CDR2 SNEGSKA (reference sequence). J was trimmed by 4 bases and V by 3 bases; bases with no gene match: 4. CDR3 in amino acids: CSARDRGLSTEAFF. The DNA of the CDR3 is TGCAGTGCTAGGGACAGGGGGCTTAGCACTGAAGCTTTCTTT.